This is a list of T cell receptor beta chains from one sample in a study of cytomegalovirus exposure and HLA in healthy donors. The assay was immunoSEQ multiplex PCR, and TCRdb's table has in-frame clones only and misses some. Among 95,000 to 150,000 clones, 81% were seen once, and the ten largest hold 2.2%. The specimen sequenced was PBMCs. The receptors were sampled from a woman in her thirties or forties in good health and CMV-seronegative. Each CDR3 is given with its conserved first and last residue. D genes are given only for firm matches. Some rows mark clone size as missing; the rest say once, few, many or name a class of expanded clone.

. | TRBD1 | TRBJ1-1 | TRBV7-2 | TGTGCCAGCAGTCCAGGGGGACAGACTGAAGCTTTCTTT | CASSPGGQTEAFF
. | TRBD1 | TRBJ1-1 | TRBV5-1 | TGCGCCAGCAGCTTCTCGATTAATACGCCTGGGGACAGGCGAAGAGCTAGCCAAGAAGCTTTCTTT | CASSFSINTPGDRRRASQEAFF
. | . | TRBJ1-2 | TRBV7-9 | TGTTCCAGCAGCCCGGATAGGGGAGGATTTTATGGCTACACCTTC | CSSSPDRGGFYGYTF
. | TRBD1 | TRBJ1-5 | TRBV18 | TGTGCCAGCTCACCTAGGACAGGGGACGGCAATCAGCCCCAGCATTTT | CASSPRTGDGNQPQHF
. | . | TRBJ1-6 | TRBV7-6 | TGTGCCAGCAGCTTAGATGGAGAACTCCACTTT | CASSLDGELHF
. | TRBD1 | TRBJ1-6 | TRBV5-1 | TGCGCCAGCAGCTTGGCGGGACAGGGGGCTTCACCCCTCCACTTT | CASSLAGQGASPLHF
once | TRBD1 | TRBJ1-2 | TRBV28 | TGTGCCAGCAGTCCACTCTATATGGACAGGGGGCACGGGGGCTACACCTTC | CASSPLYMDRGHGGYTF
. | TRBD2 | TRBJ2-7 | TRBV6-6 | TGTGCCAGCATCACGGGGACTAGCGGCTACGAGCAGTACTTC | CASITGTSGYEQYF
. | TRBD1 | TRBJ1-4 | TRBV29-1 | TGCAGCATCGCAGACGACAGGGGGCGTGAAAAACTGTTTTTT | CSIADDRGREKLFF
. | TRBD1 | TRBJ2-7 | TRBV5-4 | TGTGCCAGCAGCTTGGACGGACCAGGGGGCCTAATCTACGAGCAGTACTTC | CASSLDGPGGLIYEQYF
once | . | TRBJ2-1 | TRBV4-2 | TGTGCCAGCACCGCGCAAGACAATGAGCAGTTCTTC | CASTAQDNEQFF
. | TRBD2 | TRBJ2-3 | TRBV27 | TGTGCCAGCAGGGTAGCGGGGGGGCCAGATACGCAGTATTTT | CASRVAGGPDTQYF
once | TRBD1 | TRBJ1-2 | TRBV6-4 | TGTGCCAGCAGCATTGAACCGGGACAGGGGGTCTATGGCTACACCTTC | CASSIEPGQGVYGYTF
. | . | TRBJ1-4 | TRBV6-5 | TGTGCCAGCAGTTACTCGAAGGGGTATAATGAAAAACTGTTTTTT | CASSYSKGYNEKLFF
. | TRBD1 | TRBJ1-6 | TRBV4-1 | TGCGCCAGCAGCCCGAGGGAGGGACAGGGATTTCCACCCCTCCACTTT | CASSPREGQGFPPLHF
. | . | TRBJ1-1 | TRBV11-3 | TGTGCCAGCAGCTTAGTTGCAGGGGCTGAAGCTTTCTTT | CASSLVAGAEAFF
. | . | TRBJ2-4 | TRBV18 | TGTGCCAGCTCTCCGGACAACCAAAACATTCAGTACTTC | CASSPDNQNIQYF